This is a list of T cell receptor beta chains from one sample in a study of chemoradiotherapy in HPV16-positive cancers. Sequencing used immunoSEQ multiplex PCR; TCRdb keeps in-frame clones, though not all of them. The sample includes 13,000 to 15,000 clones, around nine tenths of them seen just once. The source was blood, collected from a patient who underwent chemoradiotherapy. The source of these receptors is a human donor with HPV-associated anogenital cancer. Both conserved end residues are part of each CDR3. The D gene is left open where the match is weak. Clone size is given for some rows only: seen once, a few or many times, or a class if the clone is expanded.

j_gene	v_gene	d_gene	abundance	CDR3aa	CDR3nt
TRBJ2-5	TRBV6-6	.	.	CASSYDRGTQYF	TGTGCCAGCAGTTACGACCGCGGGACCCAGTACTTC
TRBJ1-5	TRBV19	.	.	CASSIGQLVNQPQHF	TGTGCCAGTAGTATCGGACAGTTGGTTAATCAGCCCCAGCATTTT
TRBJ1-1	TRBV10-3	TRBD1	few	CAIRGQGDTEAFF	TGTGCCATCAGGGGACAGGGGGACACTGAAGCTTTCTTT
TRBJ2-4	TRBV19	.	.	CASSIVGQPVGYF	TGTGCCAGTAGTATAGTGGGGCAGCCGGTGGGGTACTTC
TRBJ2-5	TRBV11-3	TRBD1	few	CASSQGTEETQYF	TGTGCCAGCAGCCAGGGGACAGAAGAGACCCAGTACTTC
TRBJ2-5	TRBV7-7	.	.	CASSPQPQETQYF	TGTGCTAGCTCCCCCCAGCCCCAAGAGACCCAGTACTTC
TRBJ1-2	TRBV14	TRBD1	.	CASSDPSGTGEGYTF	TGTGCCAGCAGTGACCCCTCCGGGACAGGGGAGGGCTACACCTTC
TRBJ2-7	TRBV28	TRBD1	once	CASSFRGQGSF	TGTGCCAGCAGTTTCCGTGGACAGGGGAGCTTC
TRBJ2-3	TRBV7-3	.	.	CASSLTSGEVDTQYF	TGTGCCAGCAGCTTAACTTCCGGGGAAGTGGATACGCAGTATTTT
TRBJ2-1	TRBV20-1	.	.	CRALQGNEQFF	TGCAGGGCCCTACAGGGCAATGAGCAGTTCTTC
TRBJ2-3	TRBV5-6	.	.	CASSLPRMRDTQYF	TGTGCCAGCAGCTTGCCAAGGATGAGGGATACGCAGTATTTT
TRBJ1-1	TRBV7-9	.	.	CASSLTNTEAFF	TGTGCCAGCAGCTTAACGAATACTGAAGCTTTCTTT
TRBJ2-1	TRBV6-1	.	few	CASSPSQGRHNEQFF	TGTGCCAGCAGTCCCTCGCAGGGAAGGCACAATGAGCAGTTCTTC
TRBJ2-4	TRBV30	TRBD1	.	CASGQGFYDIQYF	TGTGCCTCGGGACAGGGTTTTTATGACATTCAGTACTTC
TRBJ2-7	TRBV5-1	.	.	CASSADGLYEQYF	TGCGCCAGCAGCGCGGACGGACTCTACGAGCAGTACTTC
TRBJ2-2	TRBV7-9	TRBD2	.	CASSLSGGTNTGELFF	TGTGCCAGCAGCTTAAGCGGGGGCACGAACACCGGGGAGCTGTTTTTT
TRBJ2-2	TRBV5-1	.	.	CASEERPGQNTGELFF	TGCGCCAGCGAGGAGAGACCGGGACAGAACACCGGGGAGCTGTTTTTT
TRBJ2-7	TRBV28	.	.	CASSPRGLGYEQYF	TGTGCCAGCAGTCCCAGGGGTTTGGGCTACGAGCAGTACTTC
TRBJ1-1	TRBV9	TRBD1	.	CASSVTGGANTEAFF	TGTGCCAGCAGCGTCACAGGGGGCGCGAACACTGAAGCTTTCTTT
TRBJ2-6	TRBV19	.	.	CASSIGKHSGANVLTF	TGTGCCAGTAGTATCGGCAAACACTCTGGGGCCAACGTCCTGACTTTC
TRBJ1-1	TRBV7-9	.	.	CASSYDSEAFF	TGTGCCAGCAGCTACGACAGTGAAGCTTTCTTT
TRBJ2-3	TRBV25-1	TRBD2	.	CASSRGVFPTDTQYF	TGTGCCAGCAGTCGGGGGGTCTTTCCCACAGATACGCAGTATTTT
TRBJ1-3	TRBV5-5	.	once	CASSQSGTGNTIYF	TGTGCCAGCAGTCAAAGCGGAACTGGAAACACCATATATTTT
TRBJ1-1	TRBV19	.	.	CASTGPQEAFF	TGTGCCAGTACCGGCCCACAAGAAGCTTTCTTT
TRBJ1-1	TRBV28	TRBD1	.	CASSPLLTGRNTEAFF	TGTGCCAGCAGTCCTCTCCTGACAGGGCGGAACACTGAAGCTTTCTTT
TRBJ1-2	TRBV5-4	.	.	CASSPDSNYGYTF	TGTGCCAGCAGCCCGGACAGCAACTATGGCTACACCTTC
TRBJ2-1	TRBV15	.	.	CATSKGGYGVEEEFF	TGTGCCACCAGCAAGGGGGGCTATGGAGTAGAGGAGGAGTTCTTC
TRBJ1-2	TRBV2	.	.	CASRMSRYGYTF	TGTGCCAGCAGGATGTCCCGGTATGGCTACACCTTC
TRBJ1-4	TRBV6-6	.	.	CASSRGEKLFF	TGTGCCAGCAGTAGGGGCGAAAAACTGTTTTTT
TRBJ1-4	TRBV21-1	.	.	CASSKDTGQGFEKLFF	TGTGCCAGCAGCAAAGATACGGGACAGGGATTTGAAAAACTGTTTTTT
TRBJ2-1	TRBV28	TRBD2	few	CASISGRSYNEQFF	TGTGCCAGCATTAGCGGGAGGTCCTACAATGAGCAGTTCTTC
TRBJ1-6	TRBV2	TRBD1	.	CASDRDRGNSPLHF	TGTGCCAGCGATCGGGACAGGGGAAACTCACCCCTCCACTTT
TRBJ2-5	TRBV10-3	TRBD1	.	CAISVGTVSETQYF	TGTGCCATCAGTGTCGGGACAGTTAGCGAGACCCAGTACTTC
TRBJ2-3	TRBV19	.	.	CASSSRVLDTQYF	TGTGCCAGTAGTAGCAGGGTCTTAGATACGCAGTATTTT
TRBJ2-7	TRBV11-2	.	.	CASSLDLGLETYEQYF	TGTGCCAGCAGCTTAGATCTTGGGCTAGAGACCTACGAGCAGTACTTC
TRBJ2-1	TRBV9	.	.	CASSLLTSFNEQFF	TGTGCCAGCAGCCTCCTGACTAGTTTCAATGAGCAGTTCTTC
TRBJ2-7	TRBV15	.	.	CATSSSWVGSQYF	TGTGCCACCAGCAGCTCCTGGGTGGGCAGCCAGTACTTC
TRBJ1-2	TRBV6-1	TRBD1	.	CASSPDRVGYGYTF	TGTGCCAGCAGTCCTGACAGGGTCGGCTATGGCTACACCTTC
TRBJ1-4	TRBV10-3	TRBD1	few	CAISEPMVDRGGEKLFF	TGTGCCATCAGTGAGCCCATGGTTGACAGGGGAGGAGAAAAACTGTTTTTT
TRBJ2-7	TRBV29-1	.	.	CSVEDHNLRPHEQYF	TGCAGCGTTGAAGATCATAACCTCAGGCCCCACGAGCAGTACTTC
TRBJ2-5	TRBV9	.	.	CASSVEETQYF	TGTGCCAGCAGCGTAGAAGAGACCCAGTACTTC
TRBJ2-7	TRBV6-5	.	.	CASSSVYEQYF	TGTGCCAGCAGTTCTGTCTACGAGCAGTACTTC
TRBJ2-7	TRBV19	TRBD2	.	CASSASGRALGLDEQYF	TGTGCCAGTAGTGCTAGCGGGAGGGCCCTCGGCCTAGACGAGCAGTACTTC
TRBJ1-5	TRBV28	.	.	CASSLYGNNQPQHF	TGTGCCAGCAGTTTATACGGTAACAATCAGCCCCAGCATTTT
TRBJ2-4	TRBV4-1	.	.	CASSQSRREGWRNIQYF	TGCGCCAGCAGCCAGTCCCGGCGGGAAGGGTGGCGAAACATTCAGTACTTC